These T cell receptor beta chains were read from a single sample in a study of T-cell reconstitution after alpha-beta-depleted transplantation in children. TCRdb independently ran MiXCR on the PCR reads; one entry per CDR3 protein. Here the sample spans roughly 490,000 distinct CDR3 sequences, around 10% being singletons. Sequenced here: PBMCs, mostly from graft donor cells, sampled 180 days after TCRalphabeta/CD19-depleted stem cell transplant. Receptors originate from a female patient between 2 and 15 years old who had a stem cell transplant for aplastic anemia, so the T cells may come from the graft donor. Both conserved end residues are part of each CDR3. D genes are given only for firm matches. Expanded clones get a size class; other rows say once, few or many, or leave the size out.

V gene	D gene	J gene	clone size	CDR3 DNA	CDR3 protein
TRBV5-4	TRBD1	TRBJ1-1	once	TGTGCCATCAGCCCTCAGGGGGCCACTGAAGCTTTCTTT	CAISPQGATEAFF
TRBV11-2	TRBD1	TRBJ2-7	.	TGTGCCAGCAGCTTCGAAGAACTAGAGATCCGGGACAGGGGACAACCAATACCCTACGAGCAGTACTTC	CASSFEELEIRDRGQPIPYEQYF
TRBV7-2	.	TRBJ2-3	many	TGTGCCACCACGCAGGATAGCACAGATACGCAGTATTTT	CATTQDSTDTQYF
TRBV27	TRBD1	TRBJ1-6	few	TGTGCCAGCCAACCAGGGGGGTCCTATAATTCACCCCTCCACTTT	CASQPGGSYNSPLHF
TRBV12-3/TRBV12-4	.	TRBJ1-5	.	TGTGCCAGCAGTTTAGTCCCGGCGGTTAGCAATCAGCCCCAGCATTTT	CASSLVPAVSNQPQHF
TRBV6-5	TRBD1	TRBJ1-1	few	TGTGCCAGCAGTTACTCGAAGCTAGGGGGCATCGAGGGACCTGAAGCTTTCTTT	CASSYSKLGGIEGPEAFF
TRBV18	TRBD2	TRBJ2-1	few	TGTGCCAGCTCACCGCTCGGGACTAGCGGGAGCCATGAGCAGTTCTTC	CASSPLGTSGSHEQFF
TRBV12-3/TRBV12-4	TRBD1	TRBJ1-6	few	TGTGCCAGCAGTAGACAGGGGTGGAATTCACCCCTCCACTTT	CASSRQGWNSPLHF
TRBV5-1	TRBD2	TRBJ2-2	.	TGCGCCAGTTCGACTAGCCCGAACACCGGGGAGCTGTTTTTT	CASSTSPNTGELFF
TRBV20-1	.	TRBJ2-1	few	TGCAGTGCTTATGCCCTCTCAGGGAGGGAGCAGTTCTTC	CSAYALSGREQFF
TRBV19	TRBD2	TRBJ2-2	.	TGTGCCAGTAGTATAGCACGCTACGTGGGACTAGCGGGTGAAACCGGGGAGCTGTTTTTT	CASSIARYVGLAGETGELFF
TRBV7-9	.	TRBJ2-1	few	TGTGCCAGCAGCTCAACAGAGATTAATGAGCAGTTCTTC	CASSSTEINEQFF
TRBV28	TRBD2	TRBJ2-1	few	TGTGCCAGCAGTTTTCGATGGACTAGCGGACGACGCTCCTACAATGAGCAGTTCTTC	CASSFRWTSGRRSYNEQFF
TRBV28	.	TRBJ2-2	.	TGTGCCAGCAGTTTAATACGGAAGAACACCGGGGAGCTGTTTTTT	CASSLIRKNTGELFF
TRBV12-3/TRBV12-4	.	TRBJ2-4	few	TGTGCCAGCAGTTTGGGCAGTCTGAGTTCTCCCAAAAACATTCAGTACTTC	CASSLGSLSSPKNIQYF
TRBV20-1	TRBD1	TRBJ2-5	.	TGCAGTGCCGTGATCCGACAGGGGGCGTTAGAGACCCAGTACTTC	CSAVIRQGALETQYF
TRBV6-2/TRBV6-3	.	TRBJ2-7	few	TGTGCCAGCAGTAGACAGTACTACGAGCAGTACTTC	CASSRQYYEQYF
TRBV19	.	TRBJ1-1	.	TGTGCCAGTATCGGGGGCGCGCTGAACACTGAAGCTTTCTTT	CASIGGALNTEAFF
TRBV7-2	TRBD1	TRBJ1-2	.	TGTGCCAGCACCGGACAGGTTCAAGGCTATGGCTACACCTTC	CASTGQVQGYGYTF
TRBV6-5	.	TRBJ1-3	.	TGTGCCAGCAGTTACGGAGGGGGAAACACCATATATTTT	CASSYGGGNTIYF
TRBV9	.	TRBJ1-6	.	TGTGCCAGCAGCGAATCCCCGGACGTGGATTCACCCCTCCACTTT	CASSESPDVDSPLHF
TRBV28	TRBD1	TRBJ1-2	few	TGTGCCAGCAGTTTCAGGGGGAGAGATGGCTACACCTTC	CASSFRGRDGYTF
TRBV4-2	.	TRBJ1-3	.	TGTGCCAGCAGCCAAGATGGGCGGACGGGAAACACCATATATTTT	CASSQDGRTGNTIYF
TRBV7-2	.	TRBJ1-1	few	TGTGCCAGCAGCCTCTCGGCCAGGACGAACACTGAAGCTTTCTTT	CASSLSARTNTEAFF
TRBV15	.	TRBJ2-2	.	TGTGCCACCAGCAGAGGGGGGGCCACCGGGGAGCTGTTTTTT	CATSRGGATGELFF
TRBV7-2	TRBD2	TRBJ2-2	.	TGTGCCAGCAGCAGAGCGGGAGGGCCCGGGGAGCTGTTTTTT	CASSRAGGPGELFF
TRBV7-2	.	TRBJ1-1	few	TGTGCCAGCAGTGATGACTGGGCAGCTACTGAAGCTTTCTTT	CASSDDWAATEAFF
TRBV4-2	.	TRBJ2-7	many	TGTGCCAGCAGCCAAGGCCAGGCTTACGAGCAGTACTTC	CASSQGQAYEQYF
TRBV7-2	.	TRBJ2-3	few	TGTGCCAGCAGCCAACGAGCGGTACGAACCACAGATACGCAGTATTTT	CASSQRAVRTTDTQYF
TRBV10-3	TRBD2	TRBJ2-3	.	TGTGCCATCAGTGGGGAGGGCTTGGCAGATACGCAGTATTTT	CAISGEGLADTQYF
TRBV6-1	.	TRBJ2-1	many	TGTGCCAGCAGTGTTAAGAGGACGGCCTACAATGAGCAGTTCTTC	CASSVKRTAYNEQFF
TRBV7-9	.	TRBJ1-1	.	TGTGCCAGCAGCTTAGCACAGAGGAACACTGAAGCTTTCTTT	CASSLAQRNTEAFF
TRBV9	TRBD2	TRBJ2-1	few	TGTGCCAGCAGCGCCCGGACTAGCGGGGTATACAATGAGCAGTTCTTC	CASSARTSGVYNEQFF
TRBV20-1	TRBD1	TRBJ2-4	few	TGCAGTGCTAGGGATAGGACAGGCGCTCACATTCAGTACTTC	CSARDRTGAHIQYF
TRBV10-3	TRBD2	TRBJ2-3	few	TGTGCCATCAGTGAGCTGGTAGCGGGAGATACGCAGTATTTT	CAISELVAGDTQYF
TRBV28	TRBD2	TRBJ2-4	many	TGTGCCAGCAGTTCCCGAGCGGGAGGGCCTTTTCTTCAGTACTTC	CASSSRAGGPFLQYF
TRBV5-1	TRBD2	TRBJ2-1	few	TGCGCCAGCAGCTCCCTGACTAGCGGGAGTTACAATGAGCAGTTCTTC	CASSSLTSGSYNEQFF
TRBV7-2	TRBD2	TRBJ2-7	few	TGTGCCAGCAGCTATAAACCGGGAGGGCCTTTTCCCTACGAGCAGTACTTC	CASSYKPGGPFPYEQYF
TRBV6-5	TRBD1	TRBJ2-7	.	TGTGCCAGCAGTTCGTCGGGACAGGAGGGCGAGCAGTACTTC	CASSSSGQEGEQYF
TRBV7-2	.	TRBJ2-7	.	TGTGCCAGCAGCTCCATGTCCACAGGCTACTCCTACGAGCAGTACTTC	CASSSMSTGYSYEQYF
TRBV28	.	TRBJ1-5	few	TGTGCCAGCAGTTTTGGGATCCGTCAGCCCCAGCATTTT	CASSFGIRQPQHF
TRBV29-1	TRBD1	TRBJ1-2	.	TGCAGCGTCCGGGACAGGGACGACTATGGCTACACCTTC	CSVRDRDDYGYTF
TRBV29-1	TRBD2	TRBJ2-1	many	TGCAGCGTCGAAGGCCTAGCGGGAGTAATCTATGAGCAGTTCTTC	CSVEGLAGVIYEQFF
TRBV7-3	TRBD2	TRBJ2-7	.	TGTGCCAGCAGCCTATTAGCGGGAGGCATCCACGAGCAGTACTTC	CASSLLAGGIHEQYF
TRBV11-1	.	TRBJ1-6	.	TGTGCCAGCAGCTTAGGACCGGGAATCGGCTCCTATAATTCACCCCTCCACTTT	CASSLGPGIGSYNSPLHF
TRBV4-1	.	TRBJ1-1	few	TGCGCCAGCAGCCGTCTCGAGGACAGTAACACTGAAGCTTTCTTT	CASSRLEDSNTEAFF
TRBV29-1	.	TRBJ2-1	.	TGCAGCGTACTAGCCCACTCCTACAATGAGCAGTTCTTC	CSVLAHSYNEQFF
TRBV25-1	.	TRBJ1-2	few	TGTGCCAGCAGTGAATCGGCTGTGGGGACACCGTATGGCTACACCTTC	CASSESAVGTPYGYTF
TRBV6-5	.	TRBJ1-2	.	TGTGCCAGCAGTTACCCCGAGGCCGGTGTCTATGGCTACACCTTC	CASSYPEAGVYGYTF
TRBV5-1	TRBD1	TRBJ2-3	few	TGCGCCAGCAGCTTGACAGGGGGTGCAGATACGCAGTATTTT	CASSLTGGADTQYF
TRBV20-1	.	TRBJ2-7	few	TGCAGTGCTAGAGACTGGAACAGGGCAGGCTACGAGCAGTACTTC	CSARDWNRAGYEQYF
TRBV7-2	TRBD2	TRBJ2-3	.	TGTGCCAGCAGCTTAGCGCTTCGCGGGAGGGTGGGAGATACGCAGTATTTT	CASSLALRGRVGDTQYF
TRBV5-6	TRBD1	TRBJ1-1	few	TGTGCCAGCAGCCCAGGGAGGGGGCGGGTCACTGAAGCTTTCTTT	CASSPGRGRVTEAFF
TRBV6-5	TRBD1	TRBJ1-2	few	TGTGCCAGCAGTTACCAGGACAGGGGAGCTAACTATGGCTACACCTTC	CASSYQDRGANYGYTF
TRBV19	TRBD2	TRBJ2-1	.	TGTGCCAGTAGTATAGCGAGTCTAGCGGTGTTCTACAATGAGCAGTTCTTC	CASSIASLAVFYNEQFF
TRBV6-5	.	TRBJ2-3	.	TGTGCCAGCAGTTACGAAGGAGGACCCCCGGGAGCGCAGTATTTT	CASSYEGGPPGAQYF
TRBV5-1	.	TRBJ2-7	.	TGCGCCAGCAGCCCTGGCCGGGACACCAACTCCTACGAGCAGTACTTC	CASSPGRDTNSYEQYF
TRBV12-3/TRBV12-4	TRBD1	TRBJ2-3	.	TGTGCCAGCAGCCGTTTTGGGACAGGCCGCACAGATACGCAGTATTTT	CASSRFGTGRTDTQYF